This passage covers 13 T cell receptor beta chains from one sample sequenced in a study of blood T cell repertoires in COVID-19. Measured with immunoSEQ multiplex PCR; TCRdb has only the in-frame clones, and not every one. The sample lists about 390,000 clones; more than 75% were seen once. The sequenced sample was peripheral blood. The source is a woman aged 60-75 years with COVID-19, enrolled during active disease.

The chain couples TRBV19 to TRBJ2-3; 16 nucleotides match TRBD2. Trimming removed 5 bases from V and 4 bases from J; junction bases left unmatched: 9. In germline, CDR1 is LNHDA, CDR2 SQIVND (reference sequence). CDR3 length: 18 residues. The DNA for the CDR3 is TGTGCCAGTAGTCCCGGGGGACTAGCGGGGGGGCCTTCAGATACGCAGTATTTT. This codes for CASSPGGLAGGPSDTQYF.

The chain joins TRBV7-9 to TRBJ2-1, with D unclear. CDR3 length: 12 amino acids. The germline V gene has CDR1 SEHNR and CDR2 FQNEAQ (reference sequence). V lost 5 bases to trimming and J lost 8 bases, with 10 bases between them. The CDR3 sequence: CASSPVGHEQFF. The CDR3 nucleotides are TGTGCCAGCAGCCCCGTTGGCCATGAGCAGTTCTTC.

This chain joins TRBV14 and TRBJ2-7; weak D call: TRBD2 (6 bases). The germline V and J ends were trimmed by 5 bases and 0 bases, with 14 bases remaining between them. CDR1 and CDR2 from the germline V gene are SGHDN and FVKESK. This CDR3 has 15 residues. The CDR3 coding sequence is TGTGCCAGCAGCAAGCACGGGGGAACCTCCTACGAGCAGTACTTC. Translation gives CASSKHGGTSYEQYF.

This chain connects TRBV5-5 to TRBJ2-4, with D perhaps matching TRBD1 (5 bases). The V end was cut by 1 base, the J end by 7 bases, with 15 bases between. The CDR3 is made up of 15 amino acids. The germline gives CDR1 SGHKS, CDR2 YYEKEE (reference sequence). CDR3 in amino acids: CASSLLVQGRNIQYF. The CDR3 DNA reads TGTGCCAGCAGCTTGTTAGTGCAGGGTCGTAACATTCAGTACTTC.

J is TRBJ1-1 and V is TRBV7-9, with 8 nucleotides matching TRBD1. Germline V gene lookup returns CDR1 SEHNR and CDR2 FQNEAQ (reference sequence). Unmatched junction bases numbered 8, after V lost 5 bases and J lost 6 bases. The CDR3 sequence is 14 residues long. The CDR3 protein is CASSGVTGGAEAFF. CDR3 coding DNA: TGTGCCAGCAGCGGGGTTACAGGGGGAGCTGAAGCTTTCTTT.

V usage is TRBV6-5 and J usage is TRBJ1-2, with 7 bases fitting TRBD1. The J segment lost 7 bases and the V segment lost 9 bases, leaving 11 bases of the junction unmatched. The CDR3 is 13 amino acids. Germline loops: CDR1 MNHEY, CDR2 SVGAGI. This CDR3 is CASKQGGRVGYTF. The CDR3 region has the DNA TGTGCCAGTAAACAAGGGGGCAGGGTTGGCTACACCTTC.

CDR3 residues: CASSVVEGEQFF. The CDR3 nucleotides are TGTGCCAGCAGCGTAGTAGAGGGTGAGCAGTTCTTC. V gene TRBV9 combines with J gene TRBJ2-1, with a possible D match to TRBD2 (5 bases). CDR1 and CDR2 (germline): SGDLS, YYNGEE. V was trimmed by 0 bases and J by 9 bases, leaving 7 bases between them. The CDR3 has 12 amino acids.

The gene calls are TRBV6-5 and TRBJ1-2; D call uncertain. The CDR3 has 12 amino acids. With 7 bases removed from V and 5 bases from J, the gap between germline ends came to 11 bases. Germline V gene data show CDR1 as MNHEY and CDR2 as SVGAGI. The CDR3, as DNA: TGTGCCAGCAAACAGTCCCCTTATGGCTACACCTTC. This encodes CASKQSPYGYTF.

The CDR3 loop is CASSLAQGFEQFF. The CDR3 region has the DNA TGTGCCAGCAGCTTGGCACAGGGCTTTGAGCAGTTCTTC. The rearrangement joins TRBV7-9 to TRBJ2-1; tentatively, D is TRBD1 (6 bases). Germline V CDR1 and CDR2: SEHNR, FQNEAQ (reference sequence). V shed 3 bases and J shed 9 bases, with 12 bases lying between them. The CDR3 has 13 amino acids.

V is TRBV5-8 and J is TRBJ2-2; the match to TRBD2 covers 10 bases. CDR1 is SGHTS and CDR2 is YDEGEE in the germline V gene. The CDR3 length is 16 residues. With 0 bases clipped from V and 6 bases from J, the junction kept 5 bases outside the gene matches. The CDR3: CASSLGGLAKAGELFF. The CDR3 nucleotides are TGTGCCAGCAGCTTGGGGGGACTAGCGAAGGCCGGGGAGCTGTTTTTT.

Only one count was recorded for this clone. This chain uses TRBV5-1 with TRBJ2-5; tentatively, D is TRBD1 (6 bases). The V end lost 2 bases, the J end lost 5 bases, and 10 bases lay between the germline ends. The CDR3 runs 13 residues. CDR1 SGHRS and CDR2 YFSETQ come from the germline V gene. CDR3 sequence reads: CASSFTGYETQYF. CDR3 coding DNA: TGCGCCAGCAGCTTCACAGGGTACGAGACCCAGTACTTC.

The chain combines TRBV18 with TRBJ2-7; the D gene is possibly TRBD1 (5 bases). CDR1 is KGHSH and CDR2 is LQKENI in the germline V gene. CDR3 length: 13 residues. Deletions cut 3 bases from V and 3 bases from J, with 9 bases between. CDR3 in amino acids: CASSPGQVYEQYF. CDR3 DNA: TGTGCCAGCTCACCCGGACAAGTCTACGAGCAGTACTTC.

Here the CDR3 DNA reads TGTGCCAGCAGCCAAGACAGGTTCTCTGGAAACACCATATATTTT. This encodes CASSQDRFSGNTIYF. This sequence joins TRBV3-1 (or the pseudogene TRBV3-2) and TRBJ1-3; D is ambiguous. Trimming left V 0 bases short and J 0 bases short, with 6 bases between. Germline V gives CDR1 LGHDT, CDR2 YNNKEL (reference sequence). This CDR3 is built from 15 residues.